This T cell receptor (beta chain) appears in the sequencing data of a study of CD39 and CD103 CD8 tumor-infiltrating T cells. Overall study findings and caveats: Blood and uninvolved lymph node rarely held DP TIL clonotypes.

Note on this clone: Its antigen remains unidentified.

Trimming shortened V by 6 bases and J by 2 bases, and 13 bases separated the two germline ends. The CDR3 is 14 amino acids. The germline CDR1 and CDR2 sequences are SGHDT and YYEEEE. The protocol was immunoSEQ multiplex PCR, while the TCRdb copy is restricted to in-frame clones and leaves out a portion. The repertoire holds fewer than 5,000 clones, with 65% to 85% as singletons. Sample: CD8+ T cells sorted from blood. The sample's subset: total memory CD8 T cells (CD45RA-CCR7+/-) from blood or uninvolved lymph node. This receptor was taken from a human donor with head and neck squamous cell carcinoma. This chain links TRBV5-6 with TRBJ2-3; unclear D gene. CDR3 nucleotide sequence: TGTGCCAGCACCCTTCAGAAATACACAGATACGCAGTATTTT. Amino acids: CASTLQKYTDTQYF.